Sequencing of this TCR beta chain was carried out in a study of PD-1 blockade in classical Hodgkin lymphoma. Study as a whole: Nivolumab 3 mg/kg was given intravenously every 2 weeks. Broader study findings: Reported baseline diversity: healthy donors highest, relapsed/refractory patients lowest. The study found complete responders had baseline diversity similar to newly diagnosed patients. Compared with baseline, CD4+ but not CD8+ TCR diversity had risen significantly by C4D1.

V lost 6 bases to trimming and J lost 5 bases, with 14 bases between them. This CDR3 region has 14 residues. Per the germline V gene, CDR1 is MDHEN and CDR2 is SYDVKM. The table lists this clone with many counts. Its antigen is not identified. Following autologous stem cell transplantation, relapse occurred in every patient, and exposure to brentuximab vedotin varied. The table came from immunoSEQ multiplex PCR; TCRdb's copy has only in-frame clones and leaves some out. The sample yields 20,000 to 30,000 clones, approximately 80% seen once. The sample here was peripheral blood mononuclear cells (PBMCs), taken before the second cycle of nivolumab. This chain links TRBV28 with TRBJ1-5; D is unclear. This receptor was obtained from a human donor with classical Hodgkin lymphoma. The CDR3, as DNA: TGTGCCAGCAGCCTGACCGGGTATCATCAGCCCCAGCATTTT. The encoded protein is CASSLTGYHQPQHF.